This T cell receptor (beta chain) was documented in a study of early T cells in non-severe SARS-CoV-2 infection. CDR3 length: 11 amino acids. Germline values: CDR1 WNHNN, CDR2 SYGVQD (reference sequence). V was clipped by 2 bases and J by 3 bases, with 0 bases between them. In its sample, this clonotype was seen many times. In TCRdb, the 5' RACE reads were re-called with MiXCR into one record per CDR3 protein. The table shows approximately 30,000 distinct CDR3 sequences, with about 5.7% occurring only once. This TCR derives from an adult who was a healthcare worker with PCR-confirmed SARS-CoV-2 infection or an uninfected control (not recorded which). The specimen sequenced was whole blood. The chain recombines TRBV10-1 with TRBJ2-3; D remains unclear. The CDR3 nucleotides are TGCGCCAGCAGTGAGACAGATACGCAGTATTTT. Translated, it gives CASSETDTQYF.